This T cell receptor beta chain was observed in a study of blood T cell repertoires in COVID-19. On the study more broadly: Collection of acute and convalescent COVID-19 samples took place in the United States, Italy and Spain.

In the authors' methods: Counts of nucleated cells, estimated from reference gene primer amplification, were obtained. Sequencing was performed with immunoSEQ multiplex PCR; in TCRdb, only in-frame clones are kept and a portion is missing. The V and J calls and clone size are taken from that table; D and trimming were inferred from the DNA. This sample has roughly 26,000 clones, with 80% to 95% found just once. Germline V gene data show CDR1 as MNHNS and CDR2 as SASEGT. Between the trimmed V and J ends, which lost 1 base and 9 bases, there was a span of 10 bases. CDR3 length: 13 amino acids. The source is a human donor in a cohort sampled during active COVID-19. The sequencing sample was made of peripheral blood. This rearrangement joins TRBV6-1 to TRBJ1-5; no clear D gene. The CDR3 DNA follows: TGTGCCAGCAGTGAAGGATGGGAGCGGCCCCAGCATTTT. It codes for CASSEGWERPQHF.